A single sample is the source of the 12 T cell receptor beta chains below, sequenced in a study of T cell responses to AZD1222 COVID-19 vaccine. TCRdb keeps only in-frame clones here, not all; method: immunoSEQ multiplex PCR. The sample has under 200,000 clones, approximately 94% seen once. This sample comprised peripheral blood, obtained on day 0 of AZD1222 vaccination. These receptors all come from an adult in good health.

The chain has TRBV4-1 and TRBJ2-7; 7 bases fit TRBD1. From germline, CDR1 is MGHRA and CDR2 YSYEKL. This CDR3 has 14 amino acids. V lost 2 bases, J lost 5 bases, and 6 bases stayed unmatched. CDR3 sequence (DNA): TGCGCCAGCAGCCAACCGGACAGGCGCCACGAGCAGTACTTC. Translated: CASSQPDRRHEQYF.

CDR3 sequence (DNA): TGTGCCACCAGTGAGTCTCGCACAGATACGCAGTATTTT. This gives the protein CATSESRTDTQYF. The V and J genes are TRBV24-1 and TRBJ2-3, with no clear D. The CDR3 has 13 amino acids. V shed 4 bases and J shed 1 base, with 5 bases lying between them. CDR1 and CDR2 from the germline V gene are KGHDR and SFDVKD.

V gene TRBV28 combines with J gene TRBJ2-1; 8 bases line up with TRBD2. This CDR3 comprises 13 residues. The germline V gene has CDR1 MDHEN and CDR2 SYDVKM. Trimming took 6 bases from V and 13 from J; bases not matched to a gene: 11. This CDR3 reads CASRPPPGTSQFF. CDR3 nucleotides: TGTGCCAGCAGACCGCCTCCCGGGACTAGTCAGTTCTTC. The full variable domain, in which reference TRBV28 and TRBJ2-1 provide the parts outside the CDR3, is DVKVTQSSRYLVKRTGEKVFLECVQDMDHENMFWYRQDPGLGLRLIYFSYDVKMKEKGDIPEGYSVSREKKERFSLILESASTNQTSMYLCASRPPPGTSQFFGPGTRLTVL.

The CDR3 coding sequence is TGTGCCAGCAGCCAAGTGGGGTTGACAGCTCCCTACTACGAGCAGTACTTC. It codes for CASSQVGLTAPYYEQYF. This sequence joins TRBV3-1 (or the pseudogene TRBV3-2) and TRBJ2-7; the D gene is possibly TRBD1 (5 bases). Germline V gives CDR1 LGHDT, CDR2 YNNKEL (reference sequence). The CDR3 is made up of 17 amino acids. Trimming pared 1 base from V and 3 bases from J, leaving 19 bases between.

The chain couples TRBV5-5 to TRBJ2-2; D may be TRBD1 (6 bases). This CDR3 comprises 16 residues. The germline CDR1 and CDR2 sequences are SGHKS and YYEKEE (reference sequence). The V gene lost 3 bases and the J gene lost 4 bases, with 16 bases spanning the gap. The CDR3 bases are TGTGCCAGCAGCTGGGCGGCCCAGGGGAGCACCGGGGAGCTGTTTTTT. Protein: CASSWAAQGSTGELFF.

The chain is built from TRBV24-1 and TRBJ2-2; D may be TRBD2 (6 bases). Per germline, CDR1 KGHDR and CDR2 SFDVKD. This CDR3 has 15 amino acids. Trimming took 2 bases from V and 6 from J, leaving 12 bases between them. CDR3 sequence: CATSDSTGVAGELFF. CDR3 nucleotide sequence: TGTGCCACCAGTGATTCAACGGGAGTGGCCGGGGAGCTGTTTTTT.

The rearrangement uses TRBV5-6 and TRBJ2-7, with 7 bases aligning to TRBD1. After removal of 0 bases from V and 1 base from J, the junction contained 4 bases not matched to a gene. The CDR3 sequence is 15 residues long. In germline, CDR1 is SGHDT, CDR2 YYEEEE. In nucleotides, the CDR3 is TGTGCCAGCAGCTTGGCCGGGACAGAGTCCTACGAGCAGTACTTC. Its translation is CASSLAGTESYEQYF.

The V call is TRBV5-6, the J call TRBJ2-7; D gene unclear. V lost 0 bases and J lost 2, with 6 bases in between. Germline-derived CDR1 and CDR2 are SGHDT and YYEEEE. This CDR3 has 13 residues. CDR3 in amino acids: CASSLAKAYEQYF. CDR3 nucleotide sequence: TGTGCCAGCAGCTTGGCCAAGGCCTACGAGCAGTACTTC.

The CDR3 nucleotides read TGTGCCACCAGTGATTTCGGATACAATGAGCAGTTCTTC. It translates to CATSDFGYNEQFF. The chain couples TRBV24-1 to TRBJ2-1; D ambiguous. CDR3 length: 13 amino acids. The germline V gene encodes CDR1 KGHDR and CDR2 SFDVKD. Deletions cut 1 base from V and 4 bases from J, with 4 bases between.

V is TRBV5-5 and J is TRBJ2-1, with 11 bases identical to TRBD2. Trimming at V came to 7 bases and at J to 2 bases, leaving 5 bases not matched to a gene. The V gene's germline CDR1 is SGHKS and CDR2 YYEKEE (reference sequence). The CDR3 has 15 residues. DNA of the CDR3: TGTGCCAGCGCAGGGGGACTAGCGGCCTACAATGAGCAGTTCTTC. It is translated as CASAGGLAAYNEQFF.

The CDR3 region is CASSKTGGFSETQYF. The CDR3 DNA sequence: TGTGCCAGCAGCAAGACAGGGGGCTTTAGTGAGACCCAGTACTTC. V is TRBV7-3 and J is TRBJ2-5; 10 bases map to TRBD1. CDR3 length: 15 residues. CDR1 is SGHTA and CDR2 is FQGTGA in the germline V gene. V lost 5 bases and J lost 5; bases outside the gene matches: 8. The full variable domain, its missing parts supplied by reference TRBV7-3 and TRBJ2-5, is GAGVSQTPSNKVTEKGKYVELRCDPISGHTALYWYRQSLGQGPEFLIYFQGTGAADDSGLPNDRFFAVRPEGSVSTLKIQRTERGDSAVYLCASSKTGGFSETQYFGPGTRLLVL.

This rearrangement joins TRBV4-1 to TRBJ2-5; perhaps TRBD1 as D (5 bases). CDR1 is MGHRA, CDR2 YSYEKL, per germline. The CDR3 consists of 14 residues. The ends were cut back, 1 base at V and 1 base at J, with 7 bases in the middle. This chain's CDR3 is CASSQGGGQETQYF. CDR3 nucleotide sequence: TGCGCCAGCAGCCAAGGGGGCGGCCAAGAGACCCAGTACTTC.